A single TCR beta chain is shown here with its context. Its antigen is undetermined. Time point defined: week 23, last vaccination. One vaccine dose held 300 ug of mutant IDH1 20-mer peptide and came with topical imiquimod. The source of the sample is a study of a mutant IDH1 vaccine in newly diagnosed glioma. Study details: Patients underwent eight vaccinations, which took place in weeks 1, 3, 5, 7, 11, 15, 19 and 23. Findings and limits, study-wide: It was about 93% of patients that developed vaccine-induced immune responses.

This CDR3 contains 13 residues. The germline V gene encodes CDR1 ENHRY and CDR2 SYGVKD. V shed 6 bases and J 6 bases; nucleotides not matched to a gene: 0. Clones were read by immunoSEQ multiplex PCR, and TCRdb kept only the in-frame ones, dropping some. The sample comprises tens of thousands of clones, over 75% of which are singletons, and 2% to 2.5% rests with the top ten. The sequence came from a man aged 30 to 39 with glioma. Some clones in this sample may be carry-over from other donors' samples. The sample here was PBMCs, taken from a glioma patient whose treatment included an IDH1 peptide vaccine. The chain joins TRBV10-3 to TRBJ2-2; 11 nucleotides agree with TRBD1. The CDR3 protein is CAIRGQGAGELFF. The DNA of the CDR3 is TGTGCCATCAGGGGACAGGGGGCCGGGGAGCTGTTTTTT.